These 23 T cell receptor beta chains were sequenced from one sample in a study of blood T cell repertoires in COVID-19. The data were produced by immunoSEQ multiplex PCR, yet TCRdb's version contains in-frame clones alone and is incomplete. The sample shows 210,000 or so clones, roughly nine tenths of them seen only once. Source material: peripheral blood. All receptors derive from a middle-aged man with acute or convalescent COVID-19.

This clone was seen more than once but under ten times. The rearrangement uses TRBV19 and TRBJ1-1, with TRBD1 matching over 7 bases. The CDR3 runs 15 residues. J lost 6 bases, V lost 4 bases, and 11 bases had no gene match. The germline V gene encodes CDR1 LNHDA and CDR2 SQIVND (reference sequence). Here the CDR3 reads CASSNRRGQSPEAFF. The CDR3 DNA is TGTGCCAGTAGTAACCGGAGGGGGCAATCCCCTGAAGCTTTCTTT.

In this sample, this clone turned up a few times. The chain is built from TRBV4-1 and TRBJ2-3, with TRBD1 matching 10 bases. The junction had 4 bases not matched to a gene; V was cut back by 0 bases and J by 4 bases. The CDR3 loop spans 16 amino acids. From germline, CDR1 is MGHRA and CDR2 YSYEKL. The CDR3 loop is CASSQDLGTGADTQYF. DNA for the CDR3: TGCGCCAGCAGCCAAGATCTCGGGACAGGGGCAGATACGCAGTATTTT.

This clone was counted a single time. V is TRBV6-2 or TRBV6-3 and J is TRBJ1-1; D remains unclear. V gave up 6 bases and J gave up 0 bases, with 14 bases separating them. The CDR3 extends over 15 amino acids. Per germline, CDR1 MNHEY and CDR2 SVGEGT. The CDR3 protein is CASSPPRGVNTEAFF. The CDR3 bases are TGTGCCAGCAGCCCCCCGCGGGGAGTGAACACTGAAGCTTTCTTT.

The count of this clone is one. This chain's CDR3 is CASSLVGGGLNSPLHF. The DNA for the CDR3 is TGTGCCAGCAGCTTAGTGGGGGGGGGTCTTAATTCACCCCTCCACTTT. The genes are TRBV7-2 and TRBJ1-6; TRBD1 is a possible D gene (5 bases). V lost 1 base to trimming and J lost 6 bases, with 13 bases between them. The CDR3 runs to 16 residues. Per the germline V gene, CDR1 is SGHTA and CDR2 is FQGNSA.

V gene TRBV27 combines with J gene TRBJ2-3; tentative D call: TRBD1 (5 bases). The CDR3 spans 16 residues. Germline V gives CDR1 MNHEY, CDR2 SMNVEV (reference sequence). Between the trimmed V and J ends, which lost 3 bases and 0 bases, there was a span of 13 bases. Here the CDR3 reads CASSFLWGGSTDTQYF. DNA for the CDR3: TGTGCCAGCAGTTTTCTCTGGGGCGGAAGCACAGATACGCAGTATTTT.

This clone was recorded only once. V gene TRBV10-2 combines with J gene TRBJ2-1; TRBD2 matches 9 bases. CDR3 length equals 19 residues. The V and J ends lost 3 bases and 2 bases, in that order; junction bases with no gene match: 14. Germline V CDR1 and CDR2: WSHSY, SAAADI. The CDR3 region has the DNA TGCGCCAGCAGTGACTGGCGGGGGGGCTTAAGAGTAGCCTACAATGAGCAGTTCTTC. This encodes CASSDWRGGLRVAYNEQFF.

V gene TRBV19 combines with J gene TRBJ1-2; 7 bases agree with TRBD1. There are 17 residues in the CDR3. The junction had 13 bases not matched to a gene; V was cut back by 6 bases and J by 0 bases. The V gene's germline CDR1 is LNHDA and CDR2 SQIVND (reference sequence). The CDR3, as DNA: TGTGCCAGTAGATTCAGGACAGGCCGAGCTACTAACTATGGCTACACCTTC. It is translated as CASRFRTGRATNYGYTF.

This chain joins TRBV29-1 and TRBJ1-1; possible D gene TRBD1, 6 bases. This CDR3 comprises 12 residues. From germline, CDR1 is SQVTM and CDR2 ANQGSEA. Trimming shortened V by 7 bases and J by 4 bases, and 13 bases separated the two germline ends. This chain's CDR3 is CSGDRSSTEAFF. CDR3 DNA sequence: TGCAGCGGCGACAGGAGTTCCACTGAAGCTTTCTTT.

This clone occurred a few times. This CDR3 is also generated by other DNA sequences in the sample. The V gene is TRBV7-9, the J gene TRBJ1-1; D remains ambiguous. V shed 0 bases and J shed 3 bases, with 8 bases lying between them. The CDR3 is 14 amino acids. In germline, CDR1 is SEHNR, CDR2 FQNEAQ (reference sequence). CDR3 nucleotides: TGTGCCAGCAGCTTAGCCCCAGTCGACACTGAAGCTTTCTTT. Its translation: CASSLAPVDTEAFF.

This clone was counted between two and nine times. The rearrangement links TRBV11-3 to TRBJ2-1; 8 nucleotides agree with TRBD2. Germline V gene sequence: CDR1 SGHNT, CDR2 YENEEA. Trimming cost V 5 bases and J 0 bases; bases outside gene matches: 9. This CDR3 has 17 amino acids. CDR3 bases: TGTGCCAGCAGCCGCTCGGGGGGGCGAAGCTCCTACAATGAGCAGTTCTTC. It specifies CASSRSGGRSSYNEQFF. The variable domain in full, completed from reference TRBV11-3 and TRBJ2-1, reads EAGVVQSPRYKIIEKKQPVAFWCNPISGHNTLYWYLQNLGQGPELLIRYENEEAVDDSQLPKDRFSAERLKGVDSTLKIQPAELGDSAVYLCASSRSGGRSSYNEQFFGPGTRLTVL.

This sequence joins TRBV4-1 and TRBJ1-5, with 11 bases aligning to TRBD1. Germline lookup yields CDR1 MGHRA and CDR2 YSYEKL. Unmatched junction bases numbered 5, after V lost 4 bases and J lost 0 bases. The CDR3 sequence is 17 residues long. For the CDR3, the DNA is TGCGCCAGCAGCCCGGGACAGGGGGATCTTAGCAATCAGCCCCAGCATTTT. Its protein product is CASSPGQGDLSNQPQHF.

This rearrangement joins TRBV27 to TRBJ1-1, with 7 bases matching TRBD1. This CDR3 has 15 amino acids. V lost 7 bases and J lost 5; bases outside the gene matches: 13. The germline V gene has CDR1 MNHEY and CDR2 SMNVEV (reference sequence). The CDR3 DNA is TGTGCCAGCAAGGGTAGGGGGCGCAGGAAAACTGAAGCTTTCTTT. Translation: CASKGRGRRKTEAFF.

This clone was counted once. The rearrangement links TRBV28 to TRBJ1-4; D may be TRBD1 (6 bases). Germline V lookup: CDR1 MDHEN, CDR2 SYDVKM. The CDR3 totals 15 residues. V was cut by 2 bases and J by 3 bases, with 10 bases left in between. The chain's CDR3 is CASSLGGAANEKLFF. In DNA form, the CDR3 reads TGTGCCAGCAGTTTAGGGGGGGCGGCTAATGAAAAACTGTTTTTT.

This chain's CDR3 is CASSYSPGTGNTATNEKLFF. In DNA, the CDR3 is TGTGCCAGCAGTTACTCACCGGGGACAGGGAATACAGCAACTAATGAAAAACTGTTTTTT. J is TRBJ1-4 and V is TRBV6-2 or TRBV6-3, with 9 nucleotides matching TRBD1. CDR1 is MNHEY, CDR2 SVGEGT, per germline. V lost 0 bases to trimming and J lost 0 bases; unmatched junction nucleotides: 11. This CDR3 is built from 20 residues.

This chain connects TRBV30 to TRBJ1-4; TRBD1 matches 7 bases. Per germline, CDR1 GTSNPN and CDR2 SVGIG (reference sequence). V lost 0 bases, J lost 1 base, and 5 bases stayed unmatched. The CDR3 has 16 residues. CDR3 sequence reads: CAWSVSRGVTNEKLFF. The CDR3 region has the DNA TGTGCCTGGAGTGTGTCCAGGGGGGTAACTAATGAAAAACTGTTTTTT.

The chain combines TRBV6-2 or TRBV6-3 with TRBJ1-4; D is ambiguous. Looked up from germline, CDR1 is MNHEY and CDR2 is SVGEGT. The ends were cut back, 2 bases at V and 6 bases at J, with 10 bases in the middle. The CDR3 sequence is 14 residues long. CDR3 nucleotide sequence: TGTGCCAGCAGTTACGGAGGAGTTGATGAAAAACTGTTTTTT. This sequence encodes CASSYGGVDEKLFF.

This clone appeared a single time. This chain uses TRBV12-3 or TRBV12-4 with TRBJ2-2; possible D gene TRBD2, 5 bases. This CDR3 region has 11 residues. The V end lost 7 bases, the J end lost 6 bases, and 6 bases lay between the germline ends. CDR3 sequence reads: CASKGAGELFF. CDR3 nucleotides: TGTGCCAGCAAGGGAGCCGGGGAGCTGTTTTTT.

The J gene is TRBJ2-7, the V gene TRBV27; 8 bases align to TRBD1. Per the germline V gene, CDR1 is MNHEY and CDR2 is SMNVEV (reference sequence). The junction had 9 bases not matched to a gene; V was cut back by 5 bases and J by 6 bases. The CDR3 totals 14 residues. This chain's CDR3 is CASSPGGRPSEQYF. CDR3 nucleotides: TGTGCCAGCAGTCCAGGGGGCCGCCCTTCCGAGCAGTACTTC.

This chain links TRBV7-2 with TRBJ1-1, with D possibly being TRBD1 (6 bases). V gave up 6 bases and J gave up 1 base, with 15 bases separating them. The CDR3 is 15 residues long. The germline V gene encodes CDR1 SGHTA and CDR2 FQGNSA. CDR3 sequence: CASSPQGIRNTEAFF. Here the CDR3 DNA reads TGTGCCAGCAGTCCTCAGGGGATACGGAACACTGAAGCTTTCTTT.

This chain joins TRBV15 and TRBJ1-2, with 9 bases identical to TRBD1. Germline V gene lookup returns CDR1 LNHNV and CDR2 YYDKDF (reference sequence). The junction had 4 bases not matched to a gene; V was cut back by 2 bases and J by 3 bases. The CDR3 covers 15 residues. CDR3 in DNA: TGTGCCACCAGCAGAAAGACAGGGGGTTACTATGGCTACACCTTC. It codes for CATSRKTGGYYGYTF.

The chain links TRBV5-5 to TRBJ2-1, with D possibly matching TRBD2 (5 bases). Trimming pared 6 bases from V and 9 bases from J, leaving 16 bases between. There are 13 residues in the CDR3. Germline values: CDR1 SGHKS, CDR2 YYEKEE (reference sequence). CDR3 sequence: CASIISGVGEQFF. In nucleotides, the CDR3 is TGTGCCAGCATCATTTCCGGGGTGGGTGAGCAGTTCTTC.

As to this clone: This specimen includes other DNA sequences encoding the same CDR3. The chain carries TRBV14 and TRBJ2-5; maybe TRBD2 (5 bases). The CDR3 is 14 residues long. The V end lost 0 bases, the J end lost 4 bases, and 9 bases lay between the germline ends. Germline V gene data show CDR1 as SGHDN and CDR2 as FVKESK. In DNA form, the CDR3 reads TGTGCCAGCAGCCAAGATCGGGGATCAGAGACCCAGTACTTC. This gives the protein CASSQDRGSETQYF.

This chain joins TRBV2 and TRBJ2-1, with D perhaps TRBD2 (5 bases). This CDR3 comprises 13 residues. The germline V gene has CDR1 SNHLY and CDR2 FYNNEI. Trimming pared 0 bases from V and 8 bases from J, leaving 8 bases between. DNA for the CDR3: TGTGCCAGCAGTGAAGCCGAGGAGGATGAGCAGTTCTTC. Its translation is CASSEAEEDEQFF.